These 25 T cell receptor beta chains originate from one sample sequenced in a study of OX40 agonist ivuxolimab in advanced cancers. Libraries were prepared by immunoSEQ multiplex PCR; TCRdb keeps only in-frame clonotypes and omits some of them. The sample has 67,000 or so clones; approximately 90% are singletons. The sequencing here drew on CD4+ or CD8+ T cells sorted from blood, taken in a trial of the OX40 agonist ivuxolimab. The origin of the receptors is an adult with an advanced solid tumor such as melanoma, head and neck, liver or kidney cancer.

The DNA for the CDR3 is TGTGCCAGCAGCTTTAGATTAACCGGGAATCCCTATGGCTACACCTTC. It specifies CASSFRLTGNPYGYTF. The V call is TRBV7-8, the J call TRBJ1-2; unclear D gene. This CDR3 comprises 16 residues. The V end lost 3 bases, the J end lost 4 bases, and 18 bases lay between the germline ends. Germline assignment: CDR1 SGHVS and CDR2 FQNEAQ. The full variable domain, rest sourced from reference TRBV7-8 and TRBJ1-2, is GAGVSQSPRYKVAKRGQDVALRCDPISGHVSLFWYQQALGQGPEFLTYFQNEAQLDKSGLPSDRFFAERPEGSVSTLKIQRTQQEDSAVYLCASSFRLTGNPYGYTFGSGTRLTVV.

The chain recombines TRBV5-1 with TRBJ1-5; D remains ambiguous. V lost 4 bases and J lost 0, with 11 bases in between. The germline V gene encodes CDR1 SGHRS and CDR2 YFSETQ. This CDR3 has 15 residues. The CDR3 DNA reads TGCGCCAGCAGCCGGACTGGAGATAGCAATCAGCCCCAGCATTTT. It is translated as CASSRTGDSNQPQHF.

V usage is TRBV29-1 and J usage is TRBJ2-3; D unclear. The CDR3 covers 13 residues. The V and J ends lost 6 bases and 2 bases respectively, with 12 bases between them. The germline gives CDR1 SQVTM, CDR2 ANQGSEA. As DNA, the CDR3 is TGCAGCGTGGTAAGGAGCGTCACAGATACGCAGTATTTT. Protein product: CSVVRSVTDTQYF.

The chain couples TRBV6-1 to TRBJ1-2; possible D gene TRBD1, 6 bases. V was trimmed by 4 bases and J by 8 bases, leaving 20 bases between them. This CDR3 is built from 15 residues. The V gene's germline CDR1 is MNHNS and CDR2 SASEGT. The CDR3, as DNA: TGTGCCAGCAGTGGGACAGTGGTTCTCGTCGAGGGCTACACCTTC. Its translation is CASSGTVVLVEGYTF.

The J gene is TRBJ2-5, the V gene TRBV18; D tentatively fits TRBD1 or TRBD2 (5 bases each). V lost 3 bases and J lost 5, with 10 bases in between. Germline assignment: CDR1 KGHSH and CDR2 LQKENI. The CDR3 length is 13 residues. This CDR3 reads CASSPGDGETQYF. The CDR3 DNA is TGTGCCAGCTCACCCGGGGACGGGGAGACCCAGTACTTC.

Of note for this clone: Other DNA sequences from this sample encode an identical CDR3 as well. The J gene is TRBJ1-2, the V gene TRBV18, with 7 positions matching TRBD1. The CDR3 is made up of 13 amino acids. Trimming at V came to 2 bases and at J to 3 bases, leaving 0 bases not matched to a gene. Germline loops: CDR1 KGHSH, CDR2 LQKENI. CDR3 loop: CASSPTGDYGYTF. The CDR3 region has the DNA TGTGCCAGCTCACCAACAGGGGACTATGGCTACACCTTC.

The chain is built from TRBV6-5 and TRBJ2-7; the D is unclear. This CDR3 is 12 amino acids long. Germline V gene data show CDR1 as MNHEY and CDR2 as SVGAGI. Trimming removed 5 bases at V and 2 bases at J, with 7 bases between. The CDR3 bases are TGTGCCAGCAGTAGGACCACCTACGAGCAGTACTTC. This sequence encodes CASSRTTYEQYF.

This clone was observed once. The rearrangement links TRBV6-5 to TRBJ2-4; 7 bases are a match to TRBD1. CDR1 MNHEY and CDR2 SVGAGI come from the germline V gene. CDR3 length: 15 residues. Trimming cost V 4 bases and J 7 bases; bases outside gene matches: 10. CDR3 in amino acids: CASSSASGTANIQYF. CDR3 DNA: TGTGCCAGCAGTTCCGCCTCGGGGACAGCGAACATTCAGTACTTC.

The rearrangement uses TRBV5-6 and TRBJ1-1; D unclear. The CDR3 loop spans 13 amino acids. V dropped 2 bases and J dropped 4 bases, with 9 bases sitting between them. Germline V gene sequence: CDR1 SGHDT, CDR2 YYEEEE. The CDR3 reads CASSFTGGTEAFF. In nucleotides, the CDR3 is TGTGCCAGCAGCTTCACGGGAGGCACTGAAGCTTTCTTT.

V and J are TRBV7-2 and TRBJ1-6; TRBD1 matches 8 bases. The CDR3 totals 14 residues. Germline assignment: CDR1 SGHTA and CDR2 FQGNSA. The junction had 4 bases not matched to a gene; V was cut back by 1 base and J by 11 bases. CDR3 DNA: TGTGCCAGCAGCTTAGGGACAGGGTTGACACCCCTCCACTTT. It translates to CASSLGTGLTPLHF.

This chain connects TRBV4-1 to TRBJ1-1; D unclear. Trimming took 0 bases from V and 0 from J, leaving 8 bases between them. Germline V gene lookup returns CDR1 MGHRA and CDR2 YSYEKL. The CDR3 has 15 residues. CDR3 sequence reads: CASSQERVMNTEAFF. The CDR3 nucleotides are TGCGCCAGCAGCCAAGAGAGGGTCATGAACACTGAAGCTTTCTTT.

This clone was picked up one time. The chain employs TRBV5-1 and TRBJ2-2; 11 bases map to TRBD2. CDR1 SGHRS and CDR2 YFSETQ come from the germline V gene. The CDR3 is 15 residues long. V gave up 4 bases and J gave up 6 bases; unmatched junction bases: 5. CDR3 DNA sequence: TGCGCCAGCAGCCCGATTAGCGGGGGGGCCGGGGAGCTGTTTTTT. Encoded protein: CASSPISGGAGELFF.

V gene TRBV5-4 combines with J gene TRBJ2-1; 9 bases match TRBD2. V shed 2 bases and J 9 bases; nucleotides not matched to a gene: 9. The CDR3 spans 15 residues. Germline V gives CDR1 SGHNT, CDR2 YYREEE (reference sequence). CDR3: CASSFGRGGRIEQFF. CDR3 DNA: TGTGCCAGCAGCTTCGGGCGGGGGGGCCGTATTGAGCAGTTCTTC.

The chain couples TRBV5-1 to TRBJ2-3, with 8 bases matching TRBD2. V lost 0 bases, J lost 2 bases, and 8 bases stayed unmatched. Germline assignment: CDR1 SGHRS and CDR2 YFSETQ. This CDR3 spans 17 amino acids. The CDR3 nucleotides are TGCGCCAGCAGCTTGGAGTCCCGGGGGGGGCTCACAGATACGCAGTATTTT. It is translated as CASSLESRGGLTDTQYF.

A few counts support this clone. V and J are TRBV6-1 and TRBJ2-1; 7 bases agree with TRBD1. Unmatched junction bases numbered 2, after V lost 1 base and J lost 2 bases. CDR3 size: 15 residues. From germline, CDR1 is MNHNS and CDR2 SASEGT. This CDR3 reads CASSEGQGAYNEQFF. In DNA, the CDR3 is TGTGCCAGCAGTGAAGGTCAGGGGGCCTACAATGAGCAGTTCTTC.

CDR3 residues: CASSLASGGNTIYF. CDR3 DNA sequence: TGTGCCAGCAGCTTAGCGTCTGGGGGGAACACCATATATTTT. This chain links TRBV7-6 with TRBJ1-3; D possibly corresponds to TRBD1 (5 bases). Per the germline V gene, CDR1 is SGHVS and CDR2 is FNYEAQ. Trimming took 0 bases from V and 7 from J, leaving 10 bases between them. The CDR3 is 14 residues long.

The genes are TRBV7-2 and TRBJ1-2, with D perhaps matching TRBD1 (5 bases). The germline V gene encodes CDR1 SGHTA and CDR2 FQGNSA. Between the trimmed V and J ends, which lost 1 base and 5 bases, there was a span of 14 bases. The CDR3 length is 15 residues. CDR3 protein: CASSLERRGPYGYTF. The CDR3 DNA sequence: TGTGCCAGCAGCTTAGAGCGCCGGGGACCGTATGGCTACACCTTC.

This rearrangement joins TRBV4-2 to TRBJ2-3, with 7 bases that match TRBD2. CDR3 length equals 18 residues. CDR1 LGHNA and CDR2 YNFKEQ come from the germline V gene. V shed 2 bases and J 4 bases; nucleotides not matched to a gene: 15. The CDR3 loop reads CASSQPVGTTLAADTQYF. Here the CDR3 DNA reads TGTGCCAGCAGCCAACCCGTTGGGACTACTCTTGCCGCAGATACGCAGTATTTT.

V gene TRBV7-9 combines with J gene TRBJ1-6; unclear D gene. Looked up from germline, CDR1 is SEHNR and CDR2 is FQNEAQ (reference sequence). Trimming left V 5 bases short and J 6 bases short, with 8 bases between. This CDR3 contains 13 residues. Written as DNA, the CDR3 is TGTGCCAGCAGCCAAGAGGGTAATTCACCCCTCCACTTT. The encoded protein is CASSQEGNSPLHF.

The rearrangement uses TRBV7-9 and TRBJ2-7; 9 nucleotides line up with TRBD1. CDR3 length: 14 amino acids. The V gene end was trimmed by 1 base and the J gene end by 6 bases; junction bases not matched to a gene: 4. The germline V gene has CDR1 SEHNR and CDR2 FQNEAQ (reference sequence). Here the CDR3 DNA reads TGTGCCAGCAGCTTAGAGGGGACAGGGAGCGAGCAGTACTTC. Protein: CASSLEGTGSEQYF.

The chain recombines TRBV7-9 with TRBJ2-7, with TRBD1 as a possible D gene (5 bases). The V end was cut by 2 bases, the J end by 7 bases, with 9 bases between. CDR1 and CDR2 (germline): SEHNR, FQNEAQ (reference sequence). This CDR3 spans 12 amino acids. CDR3 loop: CASSLWGREQYF. In DNA, the CDR3 is TGTGCCAGCAGCTTATGGGGCAGGGAGCAGTACTTC.

CDR3 DNA sequence: TGTGCCAGCAGTTACAAGACACAGGGGGTGCATTCACCCCTCCACTTT. Encoded protein: CASSYKTQGVHSPLHF. The genes are TRBV6-5 and TRBJ1-6, with 8 bases that match TRBD1. J lost 8 bases, V lost 2 bases, and 8 bases had no gene match. Germline lookup yields CDR1 MNHEY and CDR2 SVGAGI. The CDR3 spans 16 residues.

This clone was recorded only once. V is TRBV12-5 and J is TRBJ1-6; D is undetermined. Per the germline V gene, CDR1 is LGHNT and CDR2 is FRNRAP. V was cut by 1 base and J by 10 bases, with 8 bases left in between. The CDR3 totals 13 residues. The CDR3 DNA reads TGTGCTAGTGGTTTGGACAGTTTCTCACCCCTCCACTTT. Its protein product is CASGLDSFSPLHF.

V gene TRBV10-2 combines with J gene TRBJ2-1, with D uncertain. The CDR3 spans 15 residues. In germline, CDR1 is WSHSY, CDR2 SAAADI. V lost 7 bases to trimming and J lost 5 bases, with 18 bases between them. As DNA, the CDR3 is TGCGCCAGCATGGGTGTAGAACGCTTTCACAATGAGCAGTTCTTC. It codes for CASMGVERFHNEQFF.

CDR3 nucleotides: TGCGCCAGCAGTGAGTATGGGGTTTACTATGGCTACACCTTC. It is translated as CASSEYGVYYGYTF. The chain combines TRBV10-1 with TRBJ1-2; D unclear. Trimming pared 1 base from V and 3 bases from J, leaving 9 bases between. Germline-derived CDR1 and CDR2 are WNHNN and SYGVQD (reference sequence). The CDR3 is 14 residues long.